This TCR beta chain was documented in a study of blood T cell repertoires in COVID-19. About the study: Collection of acute and convalescent COVID-19 samples took place in the United States, Italy and Spain. PBMCs, B-cell-depleted T cells, or T cells provided the cDNA or gDNA that made up the material.

Original processing methods: Amplification of reference gene primers was used by the study to estimate nucleated cell counts. Data came from immunoSEQ multiplex PCR; TCRdb stores just in-frame clones and leaves some out. From that table come the V and J calls and clone size; the DNA was used to work out D and trimming. Of 90,000 to 130,000 clones in the sample, roughly 86% were seen once. The V gene's germline CDR1 is LNHDA and CDR2 SQIVND (reference sequence). V was pared by 6 bases and J by 5 bases, with 13 bases between. The CDR3 spans 14 residues. The sequence was collected from a man aged 40-55 years with acute or convalescent COVID-19. The sequenced material came from peripheral blood. V is TRBV19 and J is TRBJ2-2, with D tentatively TRBD1 (6 bases). CDR3 sequence (DNA): TGTGCCAGTAGAATGACAGGCGGAACCGGGGAGCTGTTTTTT. Its protein product is CASRMTGGTGELFF.